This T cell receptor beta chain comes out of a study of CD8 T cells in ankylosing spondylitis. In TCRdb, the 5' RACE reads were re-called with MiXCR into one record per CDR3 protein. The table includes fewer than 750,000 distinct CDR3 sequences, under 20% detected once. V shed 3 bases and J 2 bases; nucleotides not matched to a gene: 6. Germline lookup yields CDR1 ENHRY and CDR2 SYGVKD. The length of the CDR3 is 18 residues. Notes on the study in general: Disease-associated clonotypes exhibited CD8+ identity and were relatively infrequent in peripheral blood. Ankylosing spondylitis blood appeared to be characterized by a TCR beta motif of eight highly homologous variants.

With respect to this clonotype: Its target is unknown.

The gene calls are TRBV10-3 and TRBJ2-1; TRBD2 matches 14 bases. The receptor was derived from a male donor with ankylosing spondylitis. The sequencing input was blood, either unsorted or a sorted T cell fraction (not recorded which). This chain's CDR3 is CAISDPGGLAGAYNEQFF. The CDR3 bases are TGTGCCATCAGTGACCCGGGGGGACTAGCGGGGGCCTACAATGAGCAGTTCTTC.